Listed here are 23 T cell receptor beta chains from one sample, sequenced in a study of blood T cell repertoires in COVID-19. Libraries were prepared by immunoSEQ multiplex PCR; TCRdb keeps only in-frame clonotypes and omits some of them. The sample holds 40,000 to 55,000 clones, 90% to 95% seen once. Sample: peripheral blood. The source of these receptors is a woman older than 75 with acute or convalescent COVID-19.

This clone has a handful of counts. This rearrangement joins TRBV7-3 to TRBJ2-7, with D perhaps TRBD2 (5 bases). The CDR3 runs to 15 residues. Germline V lookup: CDR1 SGHTA, CDR2 FQGTGA. Trimming pared 3 bases from V and 2 bases from J, leaving 14 bases between. CDR3 coding DNA: TGTGCCAGCAGCTTGGGTAGCGACGCACCCTACGAGCAGTACTTC. Translation: CASSLGSDAPYEQYF.

The chain uses TRBV2 and TRBJ1-5, with a tentative D call TRBD1 (6 bases). CDR1 and CDR2 (germline): SNHLY, FYNNEI. The CDR3 spans 15 residues. Trimming cost V 2 bases and J 7 bases, with 15 bases left between them. CDR3 residues: CASSETQGPPQPQHF. The CDR3 DNA follows: TGTGCCAGCAGTGAAACACAGGGTCCTCCCCAGCCCCAGCATTTT.

The chain joins TRBV3-1 (or the pseudogene TRBV3-2) to TRBJ2-1; D is perhaps TRBD2 (6 bases). The CDR3 has 16 residues. Germline V lookup: CDR1 LGHDT, CDR2 YNNKEL (reference sequence). Trimming removed 4 bases from V and 4 bases from J, with 17 bases in between. CDR3 nucleotide sequence: TGTGCCAGCAGCCCCGCCTTGACTAGTATTTACAATGAGCAGTTCTTC. Protein product: CASSPALTSIYNEQFF.

The chain uses TRBV27 and TRBJ1-6; TRBD1 agrees at 9 bases. Trimming cost V 7 bases and J 9 bases; bases outside gene matches: 7. Germline values: CDR1 MNHEY, CDR2 SMNVEV (reference sequence). CDR3 size: 14 residues. The CDR3 region has the DNA TGTGCCAGCACCCCGGGACAGGGTTCTTCACCCCTCCACTTT. Encoded protein: CASTPGQGSSPLHF.

The genes are TRBV18 and TRBJ1-1, with 7 bases identical to TRBD1. V shed 6 bases, J shed 0 bases, and the junction held 7 bases outside the gene matches. There are 15 residues in the CDR3. Germline CDR1 KGHSH, CDR2 LQKENI. The CDR3 sequence is CASSPTGTLNTEAFF. The CDR3 nucleotides read TGTGCCAGCTCCCCGACAGGGACGTTGAACACTGAAGCTTTCTTT.

This clone appeared once. CDR3 in DNA: TGCGCCAGCAGCCAAGGGGGGAGGGGAGGCTCTGGAAACACCATATATTTT. Amino acids: CASSQGGRGGSGNTIYF. The V and J genes are TRBV4-3 and TRBJ1-3; weak D call: TRBD1 (5 bases). Germline V lookup: CDR1 LGHNA, CDR2 YSLEER. The ends were cut back, 1 base at V and 0 bases at J, with 13 bases in the middle. The CDR3 runs to 17 residues.

The chain's CDR3 is CASSLETGAYEQYF. CDR3 coding DNA: TGTGCCAGCAGCTTAGAAACAGGGGCCTACGAGCAGTACTTC. The chain links TRBV7-2 to TRBJ2-7; 7 positions match TRBD1. The CDR3 has 14 amino acids. Trimming at V came to 1 base and at J to 2 bases, leaving 2 bases not matched to a gene. CDR1 and CDR2 from the germline V gene are SGHTA and FQGNSA.

The chain links TRBV18 to TRBJ1-6; 9 bases are shared with TRBD1. The CDR3 has 14 residues. In germline, CDR1 is KGHSH, CDR2 LQKENI. Trimming at V came to 3 bases and at J to 9 bases, leaving 3 bases not matched to a gene. The chain's CDR3 is CASSPGTGPSPLHF. As DNA, the CDR3 is TGTGCCAGCTCACCCGGGACAGGGCCTTCACCCCTCCACTTT.

The chain is built from TRBV11-2 and TRBJ2-7; D not resolved. The CDR3 consists of 14 residues. Per the germline V gene, CDR1 is SGHAT and CDR2 is FQNNGV. The ends were cut back, 6 bases at V and 0 bases at J, with 12 bases in the middle. The CDR3 DNA follows: TGTGCCAGCAGACCTAGGTTGGACTCCTACGAGCAGTACTTC. This encodes CASRPRLDSYEQYF. Complete variable domain (other parts from reference TRBV11-2 and TRBJ2-7): EAGVAQSPRYKIIEKRQSVAFWCNPISGHATLYWYQQILGQGPKLLIQFQNNGVVDDSQLPKDRFSAERLKGVDSTLKIQPAKLEDSAVYLCASRPRLDSYEQYFGPGTRLTVT.

V usage is TRBV7-9 and J usage is TRBJ2-1; the D gene is possibly TRBD1 (6 bases). V was cut by 7 bases and J by 8 bases, with 12 bases left in between. The germline V gene has CDR1 SEHNR and CDR2 FQNEAQ (reference sequence). CDR3 length: 12 residues. The CDR3 loop is CASTQGTDEQFF. The CDR3 DNA reads TGTGCCAGCACCCAGGGGACGGATGAGCAGTTCTTC.

The CDR3 protein is CASSLGLWRTSGRNEQFF. CDR3 bases: TGTGCCAGCAGTTTAGGTCTGTGGAGGACTAGCGGGAGGAATGAGCAGTTCTTC. The rearrangement links TRBV27 to TRBJ2-1, with 14 nucleotides matching TRBD2. The length of the CDR3 is 18 residues. Per germline, CDR1 MNHEY and CDR2 SMNVEV (reference sequence). V gave up 2 bases and J gave up 7 bases; unmatched junction bases: 10.

This clone was detected once. This sequence joins TRBV2 and TRBJ2-1, with 8 bases matching TRBD1. The V gene's germline CDR1 is SNHLY and CDR2 FYNNEI. The CDR3 totals 14 residues. With V trimmed by 3 bases and J by 10 bases, 8 bases remained unmatched. CDR3 sequence reads: CASSDSLGQGEQFF. The CDR3 bases are TGTGCCAGCAGTGATTCCCTCGGACAGGGAGAGCAGTTCTTC.

The chain uses TRBV9 and TRBJ1-6; maybe TRBD1 (5 bases). Germline V gene data show CDR1 as SGDLS and CDR2 as YYNGEE. The length of the CDR3 is 14 residues. V was trimmed by 1 base and J by 7 bases, leaving 9 bases between them. CDR3 DNA: TGTGCCAGCAGCGTACAGGGTGGGAATTCACCCCTCCACTTT. It codes for CASSVQGGNSPLHF.

The chain employs TRBV6-5 and TRBJ2-3; 10 bases map to TRBD1. CDR3 length equals 14 residues. Germline values: CDR1 MNHEY, CDR2 SVGAGI. After removal of 6 bases from V and 6 bases from J, the junction contained 6 bases not matched to a gene. In DNA form, the CDR3 reads TGTGCCAGCAGACCGACAGGGGGCGCGGATACGCAGTATTTT. Amino acid sequence: CASRPTGGADTQYF.

The chain joins TRBV2 to TRBJ2-7, with D maybe TRBD2 (6 bases). V was clipped by 8 bases and J by 0 bases, with 11 bases between them. Germline V gives CDR1 SNHLY, CDR2 FYNNEI. The CDR3 is 13 amino acids. CDR3 nucleotide sequence: TGTGCCAGCGGAGGGCCACCCTCCTACGAGCAGTACTTC. The encoded protein is CASGGPPSYEQYF.

This chain links TRBV4-1 with TRBJ1-1; D not resolved. Germline loops: CDR1 MGHRA, CDR2 YSYEKL. This CDR3 is built from 14 residues. The V end was cut by 4 bases, the J end by 3 bases, with 12 bases between. The CDR3 loop is CASSLSPADTEAFF. CDR3 DNA sequence: TGCGCCAGCAGCCTAAGCCCGGCGGACACTGAAGCTTTCTTT.

The chain joins TRBV6-4 to TRBJ2-6; a weak D match, TRBD1 (6 bases). The CDR3 extends over 15 amino acids. V gave up 2 bases and J gave up 1 base, with 6 bases separating them. Germline loops: CDR1 MRHNA, CDR2 SNTAGT. In DNA form, the CDR3 reads TGTGCCAGCAGTGACACAGGGTCTGGGGCCAACGTCCTGACTTTC. It translates to CASSDTGSGANVLTF.

V is TRBV7-2 and J is TRBJ1-3; D is undetermined. Trimming cost V 1 base and J 4 bases, with 11 bases left between them. This CDR3 is built from 15 residues. CDR1 and CDR2 from the germline V gene are SGHTA and FQGNSA. CDR3: CASSLDYAKGNTIYF. The CDR3 coding sequence is TGTGCCAGCAGCTTAGATTACGCTAAGGGAAACACCATATATTTT. Together with reference TRBV7-2 and TRBJ1-3, the CDR3 gives the full variable domain: GAGVSQSPSNKVTEKGKDVELRCDPISGHTALYWYRQSLGQGLEFLIYFQGNSAPDKSGLPSDRFSAERTGGSVSTLTIQRTQQEDSAVYLCASSLDYAKGNTIYFGEGSWLTVV.

This clone is a singleton in its sample. J is TRBJ1-1 and V is TRBV12-3 or TRBV12-4, with D maybe TRBD1 (6 bases). The CDR3 length is 12 residues. The V end was cut by 4 bases, the J end by 3 bases, with 6 bases between. In nucleotides, the CDR3 is TGTGCCAGCAGTTCAGGGGACACTGAAGCTTTCTTT. This codes for CASSSGDTEAFF.

The genes are TRBV3-1 (or the pseudogene TRBV3-2) and TRBJ2-3, with 10 bases matching TRBD2. This CDR3 contains 19 residues. J lost 1 base, V lost 4 bases, and 14 bases had no gene match. CDR1 and CDR2 (germline): LGHDT, YNNKEL (reference sequence). In DNA form, the CDR3 reads TGTGCCAGCAGCCTATACGTCAGGACTAGCGGAGTGGGCACAGATACGCAGTATTTT. This translates into CASSLYVRTSGVGTDTQYF.

V and J are TRBV19 and TRBJ1-6, with a possible D match to TRBD1 (5 bases). V was cut by 5 bases and J by 7 bases, with 15 bases left in between. The CDR3 runs 15 residues. Looked up from germline, CDR1 is LNHDA and CDR2 is SQIVND (reference sequence). The CDR3 loop reads CASSQPQGTNSPLHF. The CDR3 DNA sequence: TGTGCCAGTAGTCAACCCCAGGGAACCAATTCACCCCTCCACTTT.

The V call is TRBV27, the J call TRBJ2-5, with 12 bases aligning to TRBD2. V shed 4 bases and J 5 bases; nucleotides not matched to a gene: 8. Looked up from germline, CDR1 is MNHEY and CDR2 is SMNVEV (reference sequence). The CDR3 runs 16 residues. CDR3 nucleotides: TGTGCCAGCAGTTGGTCTACTAGCGGGAGGTGGGAGACCCAGTACTTC. It yields the protein CASSWSTSGRWETQYF.

The CDR3 coding sequence is TGCGCCAGCAGCCGGGACTCGGGCGGGGAGCTGTTTTTT. Amino acid sequence: CASSRDSGGELFF. The rearrangement links TRBV4-1 to TRBJ2-2; TRBD2 might be the D (6 bases). Germline CDR1 reads MGHRA; CDR2 reads YSYEKL. Trimming cost V 4 bases and J 7 bases, with 10 bases left between them. The length of the CDR3 is 13 residues.